This T cell receptor beta chain emerged from a study of shared clonotypes between healthy human individuals. The CDR3 is 17 amino acids. Per the germline V gene, CDR1 is SGHAT and CDR2 is FQNNGV. V was clipped by 5 bases and J by 0 bases, with 17 bases between them. Clones were read by immunoSEQ multiplex PCR, and TCRdb kept only the in-frame ones, dropping some. This table has hundreds of thousands of clones, approximately 90% appearing once. Notes on the study in general: Shared clonotypes across all four donors exceeded non-shared ones in generation probability. Naive subsets, compared against memory subsets, generally had larger estimated richness values. The naive CD4 repertoires of a handful of donors were compared, and around 5% of clonotypes were shared. Only blood was sampled; tissue repertoires likely differ.

As for this clone: Its specificity is not known.

Naive CD8 isolation took CD45RO-negative cells positively selected for CCR7 and excluded terminally differentiated effector memory CD45RA+ cells. The chain recombines TRBV11-2 with TRBJ2-1, with TRBD2 as a possible D gene (5 bases). The specimen was naive CD8+ T cells sorted from blood. The origin of this receptor is a man in his thirties or forties in good health. The CDR3 is CASSPPTGVSSYNEQFF. Here the CDR3 DNA reads TGTGCCAGCAGCCCCCCCACCGGGGTGAGCTCCTACAATGAGCAGTTCTTC.